Listed below are T cell receptor beta chains from one sample, sequenced in a study of blood T cell repertoires in COVID-19. Assay: immunoSEQ multiplex PCR; the TCRdb copy retains only in-frame clones and omits some. The sample consists of fewer than 60,000 clones, more than 75% of them appearing once. Sequences were obtained from peripheral blood. The receptors stem from a woman aged 80 or older with acute or convalescent COVID-19. The CDR3 runs from the conserved cysteine through the conserved F or W. D genes are given only for firm matches. Only some rows state a clone size, as once, few, many or a class for expanded clones.

len	d_gene	v_gene	abundance	j_gene	CDR3aa	CDR3nt
15	NA	TRBV4-2	NA	TRBJ2-1	CASSPNAGSYNEQFF	TGTGCCAGCAGCCCGAACGCAGGATCCTACAATGAGCAGTTCTTC
15	TRBD2	TRBV9	NA	TRBJ2-5	CASSVGRENGETQYF	TGTGCCAGCAGCGTAGGGCGGGAGAATGGGGAGACCCAGTACTTC
17	TRBD2	TRBV3-1/TRBV3-2	NA	TRBJ2-2	CASSQLAGEGYTGELFF	TGTGCCAGCAGCCAATTGGCCGGGGAGGGGTATACCGGGGAGCTGTTTTTT
12	NA	TRBV29-1	NA	TRBJ1-2	CSVPNGEDGYTF	TGCAGCGTGCCTAATGGGGAGGATGGCTACACCTTC
15	TRBD2	TRBV11-2	once	TRBJ2-3	CASSLIAGGTDTQYF	TGTGCCAGCAGCTTAATAGCGGGAGGAACAGATACGCAGTATTTT
14	TRBD2	TRBV14	NA	TRBJ2-1	CASSRTSGSNEQFF	TGTGCCAGCAGCCGGACTAGCGGGAGTAATGAGCAGTTCTTC
16	TRBD1	TRBV10-3	NA	TRBJ1-5	CAISDRRTGLNQPQHF	TGTGCCATCAGTGATCGTAGGACAGGGCTCAATCAGCCCCAGCATTTT
15	NA	TRBV19	NA	TRBJ2-2	CASSIERTVTGELFF	TGTGCCAGTAGTATAGAGAGGACAGTCACCGGGGAGCTGTTTTTT
15	TRBD1	TRBV28	NA	TRBJ1-4	CASSSFDRADEKLFF	TGTGCCAGCAGTTCCTTTGACAGGGCCGATGAAAAACTGTTTTTT
12	NA	TRBV28	NA	TRBJ2-7	CASSRSGVEQYF	TGTGCCAGCAGCCGATCAGGGGTCGAGCAGTACTTC
15	TRBD1	TRBV3-1/TRBV3-2	NA	TRBJ2-1	CASSDGQGVYNEQFF	TGTGCCAGCAGCGATGGACAGGGGGTCTACAATGAGCAGTTCTTC